This entry describes one T cell receptor (beta chain). The antigen remains undetermined. Both iRepertoire HTBI primers and Arm-PCR of CDR3 regions were used to build the TCR beta libraries. MiXCR, run by TCRdb on the multiplex PCR reads, gives a single entry per CDR3 protein. The sample yields 400,000 to 450,000 distinct CDR3 sequences, approximately 15% seen once. As for time point: newly diagnosed GD, antithyroid drugs for less than 3 months. After RNA was extracted from PBMCs, the TCR library was made from it. These data originate in a study of regulatory T cells in long-lasting Graves disease. The study's findings and limits: Persistent Graves' disease cases displayed lower TCR diversity than newly diagnosed ones.

The V and J ends lost 1 base and 0 bases respectively, with 10 bases between them. There are 14 residues in the CDR3. Looked up from germline, CDR1 is DFQATT and CDR2 is SNEGSKA (reference sequence). The same sample was also studied in work on T cells in Graves' hyperthyroidism and ophthalmopathy. That paper notes: Exclusion followed for patients with uncontrolled infection, other autoimmune disease, pregnancy or lactation. Initially, a first-round RT-PCR of the TCR CDR3 employed the HTBI primer set.

The source is a woman under 40 with Graves disease. The gene calls are TRBV20-1 and TRBJ2-7; TRBD2 is a possible D gene (5 bases). Sequences were derived from peripheral blood mononuclear cells (PBMCs), sampled at new diagnosis, from a patient treated with antithyroid drugs. The CDR3 DNA sequence: TGCAGTGCTAGAGTACCGGGAAGCTCCTACGAGCAGTACTTC. As protein: CSARVPGSSYEQYF.